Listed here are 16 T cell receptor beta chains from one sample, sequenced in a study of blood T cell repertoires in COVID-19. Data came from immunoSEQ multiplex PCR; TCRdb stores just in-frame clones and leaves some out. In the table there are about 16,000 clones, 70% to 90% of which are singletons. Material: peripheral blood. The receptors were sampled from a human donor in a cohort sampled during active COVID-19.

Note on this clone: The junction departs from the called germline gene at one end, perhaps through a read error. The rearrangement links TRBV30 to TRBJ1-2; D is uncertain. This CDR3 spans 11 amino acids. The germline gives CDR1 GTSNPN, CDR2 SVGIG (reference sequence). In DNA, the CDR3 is TGTGCCTGGAAATGGAACTACGGCTACACCTTC. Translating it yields CAWKWNYGYTF.

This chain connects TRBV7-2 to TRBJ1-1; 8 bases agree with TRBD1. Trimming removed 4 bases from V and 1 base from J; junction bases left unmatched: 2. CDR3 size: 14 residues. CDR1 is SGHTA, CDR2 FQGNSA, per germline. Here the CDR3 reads CASSWGQANTEAFF. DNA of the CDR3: TGTGCCAGCAGCTGGGGACAGGCGAACACTGAAGCTTTCTTT.

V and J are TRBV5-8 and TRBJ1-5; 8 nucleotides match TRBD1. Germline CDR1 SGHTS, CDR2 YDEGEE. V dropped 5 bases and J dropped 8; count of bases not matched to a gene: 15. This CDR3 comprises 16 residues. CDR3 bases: TGTGCCAGCAGTACAGGGACAGGTCCCCGCAAAGAGCCCCAGCATTTT. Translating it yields CASSTGTGPRKEPQHF.

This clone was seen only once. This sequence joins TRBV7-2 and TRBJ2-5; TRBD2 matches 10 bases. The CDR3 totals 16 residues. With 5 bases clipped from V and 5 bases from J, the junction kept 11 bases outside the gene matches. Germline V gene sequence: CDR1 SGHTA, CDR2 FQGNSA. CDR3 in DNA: TGTGCCAGCAGCCCAGGAGTAGCGGGGGGCCGGGAGACCCAGTACTTC. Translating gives CASSPGVAGGRETQYF.

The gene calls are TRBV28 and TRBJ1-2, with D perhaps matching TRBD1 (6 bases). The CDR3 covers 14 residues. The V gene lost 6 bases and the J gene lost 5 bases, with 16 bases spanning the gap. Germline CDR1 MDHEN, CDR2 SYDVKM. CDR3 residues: CASSPLGGEYGYTF. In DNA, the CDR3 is TGTGCCAGCAGCCCCCTAGGGGGTGAATATGGCTACACCTTC.

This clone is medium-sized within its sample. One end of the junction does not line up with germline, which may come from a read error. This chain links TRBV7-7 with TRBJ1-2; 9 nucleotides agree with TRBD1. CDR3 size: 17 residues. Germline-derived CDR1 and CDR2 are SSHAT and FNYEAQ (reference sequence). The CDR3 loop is CASSSGTGSVGLYGYTF. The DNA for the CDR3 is TGTGCTAGCAGCTCCGGGACAGGGAGCGTGGGGTTATATGGCTACACCTTC.

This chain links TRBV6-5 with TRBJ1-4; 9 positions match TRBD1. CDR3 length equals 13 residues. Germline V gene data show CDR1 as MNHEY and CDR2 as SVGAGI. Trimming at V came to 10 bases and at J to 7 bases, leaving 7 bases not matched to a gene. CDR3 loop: CATQDRGSEKLFF. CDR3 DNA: TGTGCCACACAAGACAGGGGGTCTGAAAAACTGTTTTTT.

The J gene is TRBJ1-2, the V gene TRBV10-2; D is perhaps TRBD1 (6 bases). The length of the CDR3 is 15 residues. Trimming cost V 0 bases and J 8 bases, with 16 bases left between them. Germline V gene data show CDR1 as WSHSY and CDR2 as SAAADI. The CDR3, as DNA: TGCGCCAGCAGTGAGTCAGGGGACAAAAGAGTAGGCTACACCTTC. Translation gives CASSESGDKRVGYTF.

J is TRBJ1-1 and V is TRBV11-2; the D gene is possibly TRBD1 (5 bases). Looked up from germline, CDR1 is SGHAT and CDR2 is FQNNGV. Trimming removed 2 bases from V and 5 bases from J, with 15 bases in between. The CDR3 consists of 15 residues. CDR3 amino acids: CASSLRRARGTEAFF. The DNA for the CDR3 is TGTGCCAGCAGCTTAAGGAGGGCGAGGGGAACTGAAGCTTTCTTT.

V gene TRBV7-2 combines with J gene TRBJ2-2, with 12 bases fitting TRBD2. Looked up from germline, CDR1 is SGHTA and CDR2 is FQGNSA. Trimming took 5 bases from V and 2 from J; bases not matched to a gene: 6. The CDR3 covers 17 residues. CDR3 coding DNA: TGTGCCAGCAGCGGAACTAGCGGGGGGTCAAACACCGGGGAGCTGTTTTTT. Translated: CASSGTSGGSNTGELFF.

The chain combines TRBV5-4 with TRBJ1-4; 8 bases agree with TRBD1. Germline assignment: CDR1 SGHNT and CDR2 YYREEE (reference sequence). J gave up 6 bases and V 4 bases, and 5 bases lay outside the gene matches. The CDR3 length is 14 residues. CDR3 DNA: TGTGCCAGCAGCCAACAGGGGGTAGATGAAAAACTGTTTTTT. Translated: CASSQQGVDEKLFF. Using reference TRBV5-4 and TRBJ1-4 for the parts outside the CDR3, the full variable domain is ETGVTQSPTHLIKTRGQQVTLRCSSQSGHNTVSWYQQALGQGPQFIFQYYREEENGRGNFPPRFSGLQFPNYSSELNVNALELDDSALYLCASSQQGVDEKLFFGSGTQLSVL.

The CDR3 DNA sequence: TGCGCCAGCAGCCCAGACGGAGCTAACTATGGCTACACCTTC. Translated, it gives CASSPDGANYGYTF. The chain recombines TRBV5-1 with TRBJ1-2; D uncertain. Germline loops: CDR1 SGHRS, CDR2 YFSETQ. V gave up 4 bases and J gave up 0 bases, with 10 bases separating them. This CDR3 spans 14 amino acids.

CDR3 residues: CASSKRSVAGGVSSYEQYF. The CDR3 DNA sequence: TGTGCCAGCAGCAAAAGGTCGGTAGCGGGGGGGGTTAGCTCCTACGAGCAGTACTTC. The chain carries TRBV21-1 and TRBJ2-7; the D call of TRBD2 is as the table states it, not checked on the DNA. TRBV21-1 is termed a pseudogene. This CDR3 is built from 19 residues.

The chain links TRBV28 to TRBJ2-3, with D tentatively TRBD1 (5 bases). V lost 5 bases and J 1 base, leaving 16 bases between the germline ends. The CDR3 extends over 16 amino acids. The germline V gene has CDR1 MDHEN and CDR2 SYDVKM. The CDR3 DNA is TGTGCCAGCAGTCCGCTTCACAGGTACCGCACAGATACGCAGTATTTT. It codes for CASSPLHRYRTDTQYF.

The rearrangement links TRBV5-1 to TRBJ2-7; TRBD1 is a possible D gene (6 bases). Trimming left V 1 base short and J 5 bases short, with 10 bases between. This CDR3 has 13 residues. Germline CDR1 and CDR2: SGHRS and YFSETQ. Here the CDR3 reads CASSLTGRDEQYF. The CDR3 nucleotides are TGCGCCAGCAGCTTGACAGGGAGAGACGAGCAGTACTTC.

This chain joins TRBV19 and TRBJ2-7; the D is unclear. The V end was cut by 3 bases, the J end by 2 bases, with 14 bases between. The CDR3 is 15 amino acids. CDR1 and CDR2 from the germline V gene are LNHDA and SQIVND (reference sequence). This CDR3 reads CASSIWPGLPYEQYF. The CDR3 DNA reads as TGTGCCAGTAGTATTTGGCCTGGGCTACCCTACGAGCAGTACTTC.